Below are 27 T cell receptor beta chains sequenced from a single sample in a study of T cell repertoires in cytomegalovirus infection. TCRdb redid the calling of the reads with MiXCR, one entry per CDR3 protein. Of about 7,500 distinct CDR3 sequences listed, around 50% are singletons. These receptors' antigens are unknown. The source material was PBMCs, sequenced either directly or after in vitro stimulation (not recorded which). Receptors originate from a human donor in good health (CMV status not recorded). Some clones in this sample may be carry-over from other donors' samples.

To note about this clonotype: At one boundary the junction diverges from the germline segment, which might be a read error. This rearrangement joins TRBV7-2 to TRBJ1-2; 7 bases align to TRBD1. Germline assignment: CDR1 SGHTA and CDR2 FQGNSA. The CDR3 sequence is 19 residues long. DNA for the CDR3: TGTGCCAGCAGCTTAGGGGACGTCACTCCGACAGGGTTGGGTCCTGGCAACACCTTC. It yields the protein CASSLGDVTPTGLGPGNTF.

On this clonotype itself: As the CDR3 is not closed by the conserved phenylalanine or tryptophan, this likely results from a read error. No DNA is shown, since the ends of the CDR3 on it are uncertain; the CDR3 is the one TCRdb lists. The chain has TRBV7-9 and TRBJ1-1; the table assigns TRBD1, which was not confirmed against the DNA. Germline lookup yields CDR1 SEHNR and CDR2 FQNEAQ (reference sequence). The CDR3 extends over 15 residues, inclusive of both ends. This chain's CDR3 is CASSLQLGARTEACS.

The V gene is TRBV7-6, the J gene TRBJ2-1; TRBD1 or TRBD2 may be the D gene (5 bases each). The CDR3 is 16 residues long. CDR1 and CDR2 from the germline V gene are SGHVS and FNYEAQ. The germline V and J ends were trimmed by 9 bases and 0 bases, with 18 bases remaining between them. CDR3 DNA sequence: TGTGCCAGAGGCTCAATGGGGGTCAGCTCCTACAATGAGCAGTTCTTC. Amino acids: CARGSMGVSSYNEQFF.

This clonotype was observed a few times. The conserved final phenylalanine or tryptophan is absent from the CDR3, which likely points to a read error. V and J are TRBV7-6 and TRBJ1-5; D is ambiguous. Germline CDR1 reads SGHVS; CDR2 reads FNYEAQ. The CDR3 is made up of 15 amino acids. V lost 6 bases, J lost 1 base, and 13 bases lay in between. CDR3 sequence reads: CASRPETYSNQPQHL. CDR3 DNA sequence: TGTGCCAGCAGACCAGAAACATACAGCAATCAGCCCCAGCATTTG.

As to this clonotype: The junction and the germline gene differ at one end; a read error may be behind it. The V gene is TRBV11-1, the J gene TRBJ2-7, with D perhaps matching TRBD1 (6 bases). Germline CDR1 reads SGHAT; CDR2 reads FQDESV (reference sequence). The CDR3 loop spans 15 amino acids. The DNA of the CDR3 is TGTGCCAGCAGCCCAGAACAGGGTTACTCCTACGATCCGTCCTTC. Translated, it gives CASSPEQGYSYDPSF. The whole variable domain, filled in from reference TRBV11-1 and TRBJ2-7, reads EAEVAQSPRYKITEKSQAVAFWCDPISGHATLYWYRQILGQGPELLVQFQDESVVDDSQLPKDRFSAERLKGVDSTLKIQPAELGDSAMYLCASSPEQGYSYDPSFGPGTRLTVT.

The chain has TRBV20-1 and TRBJ1-5, with 12 bases matching TRBD1. CDR3 length equals 16 residues. Per the germline V gene, CDR1 is DFQATT and CDR2 is SNEGSKA (reference sequence). With V trimmed by 5 bases and J by 16 bases, 21 bases remained unmatched. This chain's CDR3 is CSAWDRGLYSNQQHHF. CDR3 nucleotides: TGCAGTGCTTGGGACAGGGGGCTTTATAGCAATCAGCAACACCATTTT.

About this clonotype itself: The germline gene is not matched at one end of the junction; a read error may be the cause. The chain has TRBV19 and TRBJ2-3, with a weak D call TRBD2 (6 bases). The length of the CDR3 is 18 residues. Germline assignment: CDR1 LNHDA and CDR2 SQIVND (reference sequence). The CDR3 sequence: CASRMYGLGGLNTETQYF. For the CDR3, the DNA is TGTGCCAGTAGAATGTACGGATTGGGGGGTCTTAACACAGAGACGCAGTATTTT.

This clonotype was detected ten times or more. This sequence joins TRBV12-3 or TRBV12-4 and TRBJ2-3; 9 bases align to TRBD2. J lost 4 bases, V lost 6 bases, and 20 bases had no gene match. CDR3 size: 19 residues. The CDR3 sequence: CASSPGLASLSVGSDTQYF. As DNA, the CDR3 is TGTGCCAGCAGCCCGGGACTAGCCTCGCTGAGTGTCGGGTCAGATACGCAGTATTTT.

Note on this clonotype: The final CDR3 position lacks the conserved phenylalanine or tryptophan, pointing to a likely read error. Because the CDR3's place on the DNA is in doubt, the DNA is left out and the CDR3 is given as listed by TCRdb. V gene TRBV12-3 or TRBV12-4 combines with J gene TRBJ1-1. Counting both end residues, the CDR3 totals 16 amino acids. CDR3 loop: CASSLMVSKHGTEDFL.

The V call is TRBV27, the J call TRBJ2-1; D may be TRBD1 (5 bases). CDR1 and CDR2 from the germline V gene are MNHEY and SMNVEV (reference sequence). The CDR3 contains 16 residues. V was shortened by 1 base and J by 5 bases, with 15 bases between the two germline ends. The CDR3 region is CASSLWAGKGNNEQFF. In nucleotides, the CDR3 is TGTGCCAGCAGTTTATGGGCAGGGAAGGGAAACAATGAGCAGTTCTTC.

This clonotype was seen a handful of times. The chain has TRBV18 and TRBJ2-5; 8 bases map to TRBD1. The CDR3 is 13 amino acids. Unmatched junction bases numbered 3, after V lost 5 bases and J lost 4 bases. In germline, CDR1 is KGHSH, CDR2 LQKENI. This CDR3 is CASSSGQGETQYF. The CDR3 bases are TGTGCCAGCTCATCCGGACAGGGAGAGACCCAGTACTTC.

A few counts support this clonotype. This sequence joins TRBV5-4 and TRBJ2-3; 13 bases are a match to TRBD2. Germline CDR1 SGHNT, CDR2 YYREEE (reference sequence). J lost 7 bases, V lost 2 bases, and 4 bases had no gene match. CDR3 length: 15 residues. CDR3 nucleotides: TGTGCCAGCAGCTTCGGGACTAGCGGGGAAAATACGCAGTATTTT. It codes for CASSFGTSGENTQYF.

This clonotype was counted a single time. No conserved phenylalanine or tryptophan is present at the end of the CDR3, so a read error is the likely explanation. CDR3 in DNA: TGTGCCAGTCACGGTGATCCGCAGTATTTG. Translated, it gives CASHGDPQYL. The chain couples TRBV27 to TRBJ2-3; no firm D call. The germline CDR1 and CDR2 sequences are MNHEY and SMNVEV (reference sequence). V lost 9 bases to trimming and J lost 10 bases, with 11 bases between them. This CDR3 region has 10 residues.

Points on this clonotype: The junction and the germline gene differ at one end; a read error may be behind it. V and J are TRBV7-9 and TRBJ2-1; weak D call: TRBD2 (5 bases). CDR1 is SEHNR and CDR2 is FQNEAQ in the germline V gene (reference sequence). The CDR3 contains 16 residues. In nucleotides, the CDR3 is TGTTCCAGCGGCTTACGCGGCGAGAGCTCCTACAATGAGATGTTCTTC. It specifies CSSGLRGESSYNEMFF. The variable domain in full, with the rest retrieved from reference TRBV7-9 and TRBJ2-1, is DTGVSQNPRHKITKRGQNVTFRCDPISEHNRLYWYRQTLGQGPEFLTYFQNEAQLEKSRLLSDRFSAERPKGSFSTLEIQRTEQGDSAMYLCSSGLRGESSYNEMFFGPGTRLTVL.

This chain uses TRBV11-2 with TRBJ2-1; D perhaps matches TRBD1 (5 bases). The germline V gene encodes CDR1 SGHAT and CDR2 FQNNGV. Trimming stripped 1 base from V and 5 bases from J, with 9 bases between. This CDR3 contains 14 residues. In DNA form, the CDR3 reads TGTGCCAGCAGCTTAGTTAGGACAAACAATGAGCAGTTCTTC. The encoded protein is CASSLVRTNNEQFF.

V and J are TRBV7-2 and TRBJ2-7; D perhaps matches TRBD1 (6 bases). The CDR3 spans 13 residues. V was trimmed by 4 bases and J by 6 bases, leaving 13 bases between them. Germline values: CDR1 SGHTA, CDR2 FQGNSA. The CDR3 here is CASSWNRAGEQYF. The DNA for the CDR3 is TGTGCCAGCAGCTGGAACAGGGCCGGCGAGCAGTACTTC.

On this clonotype itself: The junction differs from germline at one of its ends, possibly a read error. The gene calls are TRBV7-6 and TRBJ1-5, with D unresolved. The length of the CDR3 is 15 residues. Germline V lookup: CDR1 SGHVS, CDR2 FNYEAQ. CDR3 in DNA: TGTGCCAGCCGCCCCGAAACATACAGCCATCAGCCCCATCATTTT. This sequence encodes CASRPETYSHQPHHF.

This rearrangement joins TRBV12-3 or TRBV12-4 to TRBJ2-3; 8 nucleotides align to TRBD1. There are 17 residues in the CDR3. V gave up 3 bases and J gave up 0 bases; unmatched junction bases: 8. For the CDR3, the DNA is TGTGCCAGCAGTTTGGGGGGACAGGCGGAAAGCACAGATACGCAGTATTTT. It specifies CASSLGGQAESTDTQYF.

This chain uses TRBV10-1 with TRBJ1-1; possible D gene TRBD1, 6 bases. Germline CDR1 and CDR2: WNHNN and SYGVQD (reference sequence). The CDR3 runs 13 residues. The V gene lost 0 bases and the J gene lost 13 bases, with 15 bases spanning the gap. CDR3 amino acids: CASSESGQPRRFF. CDR3 bases: TGCGCCAGCAGTGAGTCTGGACAGCCGCGGCGTTTCTTT.

The J gene is TRBJ1-1, the V gene TRBV30; D not certain. The CDR3 runs to 15 residues. V was trimmed by 3 bases and J by 0 bases, leaving 14 bases between them. Germline-derived CDR1 and CDR2 are GTSNPN and SVGIG (reference sequence). CDR3 amino acids: CAWRVLGNMNTEAFF. The CDR3 DNA follows: TGTGCCTGGAGAGTCCTTGGAAACATGAACACTGAAGCTTTCTTT.

As concerns this clonotype: Here the CDR3 omits its conserved ending phenylalanine or tryptophan, so a read error is the likely source. CDR3 sequence: CAIRVREEEETQYY. Here the CDR3 DNA reads TGTGCCATCAGGGTCAGGGAGGAGGAAGAGACCCAGTACTAC. The chain uses TRBV10-3 and TRBJ2-5; the D gene is possibly TRBD2 (6 bases). The CDR3 runs to 14 residues. Trimming removed 6 bases from V and 3 bases from J, with 14 bases in between. Germline assignment: CDR1 ENHRY and CDR2 SYGVKD.

With regard to this clonotype: This is likely a read error, given that the CDR3 carries no conserved phenylalanine or tryptophan at its end. The J gene is TRBJ1-6, the V gene TRBV7-3, with D possibly TRBD1 on 6 matching bases. Trimming removed 7 bases at V and 7 bases at J, with 23 bases between. The CDR3 runs 17 residues. Germline V CDR1 and CDR2: SGHTA, FQGTGA. The CDR3 loop reads CASITHDRAGANSPLHL. In DNA form, the CDR3 reads TGTGCCAGCATCACGCACGACCGTGCAGGGGCAAATTCACCCCTCCACTTG.

Note on this clonotype: Sequence at one end of the junction differs from germline and may be a read error. The chain carries TRBV6-1 and TRBJ1-5, with D perhaps TRBD1 (5 bases). The CDR3 totals 15 residues. Per germline, CDR1 MNHNS and CDR2 SASEGT. As DNA, the CDR3 is TGTGCCCCAGGCCTCAGGCATGGGACCAATCAGCCCAAGCATTTT. Translated, it gives CAPGLRHGTNQPKHF.

This clonotype was detected a few times. J is TRBJ2-1 and V is TRBV25-1; D gene uncertain. CDR1 is MGHDK and CDR2 is SYGVNS in the germline V gene. CDR3 length: 13 residues. V lost 2 bases, J lost 7 bases, and 9 bases lay in between. CDR3 nucleotides: TGTGCCAGCAGTGAAGGCTGGGTTAATGAGCAGTTCTTC. This translates into CASSEGWVNEQFF.

With regard to this clonotype: At one of its ends the junction is not consistent with the germline gene, which may arise from a read error. V gene TRBV12-5 combines with J gene TRBJ2-1; the D gene is possibly TRBD1 (5 bases). The germline V gene has CDR1 LGHNT and CDR2 FRNRAP. This CDR3 region has 19 residues. Written as DNA, the CDR3 is TGTGCTAGTGGTTTGGTATCGGTAATAGGGGCCGTCCCCTACCAGGAGCCGTTCTTC. Protein: CASGLVSVIGAVPYQEPFF.

The J gene is TRBJ1-3, the V gene TRBV11-2; 7 positions agree with TRBD1. Germline V gene data show CDR1 as SGHAT and CDR2 as FQNNGV. This CDR3 is built from 19 residues. Trimming took 7 bases from V and 0 from J; bases not matched to a gene: 18. In nucleotides, the CDR3 is TGTGCCAGCAACAGGGGAGGGGGCGCGGGTTCGTCCTCTGGAAACACCATATATTTT. It specifies CASNRGGGAGSSSGNTIYF.

With respect to this clonotype: The junction does not match germline at one end; this may be a read error. The chain links TRBV20-1 to TRBJ1-5; 9 nucleotides match TRBD1. Germline V gene sequence: CDR1 DFQATT, CDR2 SNEGSKA (reference sequence). The CDR3 has 16 residues. The CDR3 protein is CSDWDRVLYSKQPQNF. DNA of the CDR3: TGCAGTGATTGGGACAGGGTGCTTTATAGCAAGCAGCCCCAGAATTTT.